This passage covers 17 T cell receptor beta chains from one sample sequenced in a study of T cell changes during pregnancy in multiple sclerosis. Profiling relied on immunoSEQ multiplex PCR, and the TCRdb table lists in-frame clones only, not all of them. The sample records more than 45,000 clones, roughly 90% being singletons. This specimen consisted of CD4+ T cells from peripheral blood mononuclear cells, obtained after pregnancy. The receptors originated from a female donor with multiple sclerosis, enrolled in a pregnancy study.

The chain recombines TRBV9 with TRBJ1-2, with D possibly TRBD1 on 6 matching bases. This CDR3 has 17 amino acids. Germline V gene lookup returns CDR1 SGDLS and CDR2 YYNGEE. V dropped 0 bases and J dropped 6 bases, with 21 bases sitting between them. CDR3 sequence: CASSVGPTLGGHNGYTF. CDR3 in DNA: TGTGCCAGCAGCGTAGGCCCAACACTAGGGGGTCATAATGGCTACACCTTC.

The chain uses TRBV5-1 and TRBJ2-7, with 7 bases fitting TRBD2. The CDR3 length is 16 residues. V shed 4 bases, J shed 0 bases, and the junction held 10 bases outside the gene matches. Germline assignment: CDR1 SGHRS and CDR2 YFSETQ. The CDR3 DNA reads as TGCGCCAGCAGCCCGGGCGGGAGTCAGGCCTCCTACGAGCAGTACTTC. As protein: CASSPGGSQASYEQYF.

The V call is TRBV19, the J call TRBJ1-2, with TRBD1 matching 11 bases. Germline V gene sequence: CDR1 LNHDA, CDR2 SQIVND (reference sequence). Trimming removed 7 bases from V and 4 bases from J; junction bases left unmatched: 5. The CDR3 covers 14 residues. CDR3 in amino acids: CASTRTGGGYGYTF. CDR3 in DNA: TGTGCCAGTACCCGGACAGGGGGCGGCTATGGCTACACCTTC.

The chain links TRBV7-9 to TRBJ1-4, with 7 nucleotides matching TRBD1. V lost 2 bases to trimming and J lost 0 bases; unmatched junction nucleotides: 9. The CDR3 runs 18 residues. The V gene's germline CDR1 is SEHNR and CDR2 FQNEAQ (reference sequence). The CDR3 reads CASSLYAVGTATNEKLFF. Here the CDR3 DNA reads TGTGCCAGCAGCTTATATGCCGTCGGGACAGCAACTAATGAAAAACTGTTTTTT.

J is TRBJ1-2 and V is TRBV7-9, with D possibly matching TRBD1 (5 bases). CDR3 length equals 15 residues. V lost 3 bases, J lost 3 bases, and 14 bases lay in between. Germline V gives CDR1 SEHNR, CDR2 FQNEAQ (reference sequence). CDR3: CASSLGHGFDYGYTF. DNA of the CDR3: TGTGCCAGCAGCTTGGGGCACGGTTTCGACTATGGCTACACCTTC.

CDR3 sequence reads: CASSEELASYNEQFF. In DNA form, the CDR3 reads TGTGCCAGCAGTGAAGAACTAGCCTCCTACAATGAGCAGTTCTTC. The chain has TRBV2 and TRBJ2-1; D is perhaps TRBD2 (6 bases). Germline lookup yields CDR1 SNHLY and CDR2 FYNNEI. The CDR3 spans 15 residues. The V end was cut by 1 base, the J end by 0 bases, with 7 bases between.

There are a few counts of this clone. CDR3 sequence (DNA): TGTGCCAGCAGCGAGAGCCACTACGAGCAGTACTTC. It encodes CASSESHYEQYF. The chain combines TRBV7-6 with TRBJ2-7; no clear D. V gave up 5 bases and J gave up 3 bases, with 8 bases separating them. This CDR3 has 12 amino acids. Looked up from germline, CDR1 is SGHVS and CDR2 is FNYEAQ.

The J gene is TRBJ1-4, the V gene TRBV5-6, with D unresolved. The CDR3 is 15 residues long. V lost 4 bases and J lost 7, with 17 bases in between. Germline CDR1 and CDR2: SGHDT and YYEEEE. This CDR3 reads CASSPLGGKSEKLFF. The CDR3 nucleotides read TGTGCCAGCAGCCCCTTAGGAGGGAAGAGTGAAAAACTGTTTTTT.

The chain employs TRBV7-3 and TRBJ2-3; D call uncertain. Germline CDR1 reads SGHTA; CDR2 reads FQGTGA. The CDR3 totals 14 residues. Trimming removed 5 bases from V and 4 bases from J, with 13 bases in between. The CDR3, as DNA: TGTGCCAGCAGCCCCTCCCGAGGATCAGATACGCAGTATTTT. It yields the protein CASSPSRGSDTQYF.

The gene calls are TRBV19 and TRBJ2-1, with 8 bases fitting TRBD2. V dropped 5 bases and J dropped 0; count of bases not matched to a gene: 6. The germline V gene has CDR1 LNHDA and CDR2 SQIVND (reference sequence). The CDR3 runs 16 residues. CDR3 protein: CASSPLSGGSYNEQFF. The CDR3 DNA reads TGTGCCAGTAGTCCCCTCAGCGGGGGCTCCTACAATGAGCAGTTCTTC.

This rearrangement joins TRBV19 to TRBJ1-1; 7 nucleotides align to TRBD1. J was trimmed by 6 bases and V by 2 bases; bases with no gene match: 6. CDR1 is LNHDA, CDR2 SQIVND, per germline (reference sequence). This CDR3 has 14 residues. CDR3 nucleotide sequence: TGTGCCAGTAGTATATTGGACAGGTTCTCTGAAGCTTTCTTT. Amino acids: CASSILDRFSEAFF.

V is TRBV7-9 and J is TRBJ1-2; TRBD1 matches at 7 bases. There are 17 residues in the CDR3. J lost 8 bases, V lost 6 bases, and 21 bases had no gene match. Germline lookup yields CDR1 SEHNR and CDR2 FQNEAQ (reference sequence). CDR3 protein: CASSTDGMTGRAGGYTF. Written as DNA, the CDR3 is TGTGCCAGCAGTACAGATGGCATGACAGGGAGAGCTGGGGGCTACACCTTC.

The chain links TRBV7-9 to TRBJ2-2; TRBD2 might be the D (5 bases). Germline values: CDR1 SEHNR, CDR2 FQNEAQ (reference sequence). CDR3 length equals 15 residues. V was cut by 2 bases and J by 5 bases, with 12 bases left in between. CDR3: CASSLFGVETGELFF. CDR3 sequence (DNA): TGTGCCAGCAGCTTATTCGGGGTTGAGACCGGGGAGCTGTTTTTT. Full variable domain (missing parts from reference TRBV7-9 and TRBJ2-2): DTGVSQNPRHKITKRGQNVTFRCDPISEHNRLYWYRQTLGQGPEFLTYFQNEAQLEKSRLLSDRFSAERPKGSFSTLEIQRTEQGDSAMYLCASSLFGVETGELFFGEGSRLTVL.

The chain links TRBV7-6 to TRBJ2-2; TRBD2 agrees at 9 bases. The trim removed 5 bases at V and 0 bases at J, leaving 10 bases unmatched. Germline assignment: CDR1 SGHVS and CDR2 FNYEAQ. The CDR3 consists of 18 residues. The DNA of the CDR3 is TGTGCCAGCAGCGAGTACTTAGCGGGGGCCTCGAACACCGGGGAGCTGTTTTTT. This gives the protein CASSEYLAGASNTGELFF. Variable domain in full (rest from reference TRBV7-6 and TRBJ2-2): GAGVSQSPRYKVTKRGQDVALRCDPISGHVSLYWYRQALGQGPEFLTYFNYEAQQDKSGLPNDRFSAERPEGSISTLTIQRTEQRDSAMYRCASSEYLAGASNTGELFFGEGSRLTVL.

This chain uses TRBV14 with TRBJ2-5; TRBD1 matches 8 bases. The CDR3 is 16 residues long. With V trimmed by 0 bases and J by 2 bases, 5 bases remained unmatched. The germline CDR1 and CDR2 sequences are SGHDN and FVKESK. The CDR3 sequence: CASSQDRQGRQETQYF. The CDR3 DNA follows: TGTGCCAGCAGCCAAGACCGACAGGGGAGGCAAGAGACCCAGTACTTC. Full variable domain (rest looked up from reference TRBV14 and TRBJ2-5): EAGVTQFPSHSVIEKGQTVTLRCDPISGHDNLYWYRRVMGKEIKFLLHFVKESKQDESGMPNNRFLAERTGGTYSTLKVQPAELEDSGVYFCASSQDRQGRQETQYFGPGTRLLVL.

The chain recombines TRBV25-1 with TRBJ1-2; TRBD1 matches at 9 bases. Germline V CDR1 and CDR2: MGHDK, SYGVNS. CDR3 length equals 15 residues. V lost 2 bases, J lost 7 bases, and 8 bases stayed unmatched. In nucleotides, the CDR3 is TGTGCCAGCAGTGAACCCTGGGGACAGGGAGCTGGCTACACCTTC. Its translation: CASSEPWGQGAGYTF.

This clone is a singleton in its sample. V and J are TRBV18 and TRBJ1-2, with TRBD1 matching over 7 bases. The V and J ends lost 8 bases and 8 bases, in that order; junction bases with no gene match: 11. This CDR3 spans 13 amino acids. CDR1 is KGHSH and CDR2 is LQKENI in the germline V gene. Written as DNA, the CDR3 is TGTGCCAGCACCCAGGGGGTGAATGGAGGCTACACCTTC. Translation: CASTQGVNGGYTF.